This T cell receptor (beta chain) was profiled in a study of T cell repertoires in cytomegalovirus infection. This clonotype was observed many times. Its target is unknown. TCRdb passed the reads through MiXCR, listing each CDR3 protein once. Of roughly 700,000 distinct CDR3 sequences listed, 30% to 35% are singletons. The CDR3 is 14 amino acids. Germline loops: CDR1 SGHTA, CDR2 FQGNSA. V was trimmed by 1 base and J by 5 bases, leaving 10 bases between them. The specimen comprised cultured PBMCs, sampled from culture after CMV antigen stimulation. The sequence derives from a human donor in good health (CMV status not recorded). Some clones in this sample may be carry-over from other donors' samples. The chain has TRBV7-2 and TRBJ2-3, with a possible D match to TRBD2 (5 bases). The CDR3, as DNA: TGTGCCAGCAGCTTAGGGTATCGGGAAGATACGCAGTATTTT. This sequence encodes CASSLGYREDTQYF.